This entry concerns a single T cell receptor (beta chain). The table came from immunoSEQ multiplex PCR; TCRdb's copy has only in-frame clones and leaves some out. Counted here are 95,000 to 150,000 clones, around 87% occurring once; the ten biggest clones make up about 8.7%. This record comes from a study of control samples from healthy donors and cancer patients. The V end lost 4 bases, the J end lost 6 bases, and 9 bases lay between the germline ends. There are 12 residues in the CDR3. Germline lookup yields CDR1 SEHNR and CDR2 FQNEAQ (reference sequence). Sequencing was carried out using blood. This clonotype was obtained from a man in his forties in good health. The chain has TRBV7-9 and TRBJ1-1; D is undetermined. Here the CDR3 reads CASSWTGSEAFF. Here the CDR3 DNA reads TGTGCCAGCAGCTGGACGGGCTCTGAAGCTTTCTTT.